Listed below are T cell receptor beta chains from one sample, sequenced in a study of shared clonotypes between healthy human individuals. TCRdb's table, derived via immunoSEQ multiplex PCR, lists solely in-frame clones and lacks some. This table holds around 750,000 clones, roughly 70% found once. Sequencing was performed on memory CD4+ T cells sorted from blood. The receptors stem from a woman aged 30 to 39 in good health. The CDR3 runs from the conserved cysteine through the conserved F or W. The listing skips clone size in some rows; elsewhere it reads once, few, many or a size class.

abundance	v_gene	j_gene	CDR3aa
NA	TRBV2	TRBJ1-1	CASSRDSMNTEAFF
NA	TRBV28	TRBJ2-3	CASSSLAGPFGAQYF
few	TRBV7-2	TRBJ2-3	CASSGRVTDTQYF
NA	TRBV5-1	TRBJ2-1	CASSPSLASGMGNEQFF
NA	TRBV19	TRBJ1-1	CASSRDRGNTEAFF
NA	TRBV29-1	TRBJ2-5	CSGGTAFQETQYF
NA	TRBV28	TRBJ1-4	CASRGHRVNEKLFF
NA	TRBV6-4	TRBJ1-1	CASRRTGGDTEAFF
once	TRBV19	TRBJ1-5	CAGGSGTWRQPQHF
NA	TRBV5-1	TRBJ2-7	CASSIGGNAYEQYF
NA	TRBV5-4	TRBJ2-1	CASTPKPGLSRAEQFF
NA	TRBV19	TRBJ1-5	CASRSLGGSNQPQHF
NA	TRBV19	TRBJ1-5	CASSIPPRHQIKPQHF
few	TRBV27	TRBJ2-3	CASSPSTSGRIVDTQYF
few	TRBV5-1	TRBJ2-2	CASQAASPGQGPGELFF